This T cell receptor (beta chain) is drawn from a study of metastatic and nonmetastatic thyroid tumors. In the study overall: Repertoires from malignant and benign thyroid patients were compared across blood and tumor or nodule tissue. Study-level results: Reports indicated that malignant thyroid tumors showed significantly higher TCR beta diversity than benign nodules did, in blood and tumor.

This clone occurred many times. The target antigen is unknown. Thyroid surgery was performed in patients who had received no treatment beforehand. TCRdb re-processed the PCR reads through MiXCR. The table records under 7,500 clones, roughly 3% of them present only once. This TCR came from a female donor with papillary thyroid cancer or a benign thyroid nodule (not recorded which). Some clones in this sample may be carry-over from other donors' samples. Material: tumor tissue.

This chain's CDR3 is CASRGLALAGQLDEQFF. CDR3 in DNA: TGTGCCAGCAGGGGACTAGCTTTAGCGGGTCAGTTGGATGAGCAGTTCTTC. This chain joins TRBV6-5 and TRBJ2-1; 9 nucleotides align to TRBD2. The CDR3 consists of 17 residues. After removal of 6 bases from V and 8 bases from J, the junction contained 17 bases not matched to a gene. Germline CDR1 and CDR2: MNHEY and SVGAGI.